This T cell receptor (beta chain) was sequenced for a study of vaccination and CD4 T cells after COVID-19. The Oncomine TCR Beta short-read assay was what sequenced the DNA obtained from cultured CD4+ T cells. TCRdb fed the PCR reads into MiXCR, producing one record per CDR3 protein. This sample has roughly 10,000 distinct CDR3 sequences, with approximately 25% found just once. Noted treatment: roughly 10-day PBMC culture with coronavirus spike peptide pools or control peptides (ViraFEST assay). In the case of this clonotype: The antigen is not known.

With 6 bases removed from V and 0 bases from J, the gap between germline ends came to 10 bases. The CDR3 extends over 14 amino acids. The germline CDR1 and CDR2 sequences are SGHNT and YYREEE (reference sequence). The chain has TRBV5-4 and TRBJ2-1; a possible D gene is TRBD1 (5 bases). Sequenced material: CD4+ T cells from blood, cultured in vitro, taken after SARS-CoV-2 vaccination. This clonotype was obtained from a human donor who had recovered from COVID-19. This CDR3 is CASTTASSYNEQFF. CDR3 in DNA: TGTGCCAGCACGACAGCCAGCTCCTACAATGAGCAGTTCTTC.